The 31 T cell receptor beta chains below come from one sample, sequenced in a study of blood T cell repertoires in COVID-19 (dated by TCRdb to the early 2020s). The method behind the library was the immunoSEQ multiplex PCR assay. Imported from immuneACCESS, the table was reduced by TCRdb to in-frame sequences with V and J called. These copies leave out some clones; in studies compared against another copy, an unresolved V gene accounts for under half, and the cause of the remainder is not known. The sample data list 72,000 or so clones, and more than 80% of these were observed just once. Approximately 32% of the sample comes from the top ten. Material: peripheral blood. These TCRs come from a woman of 80 years or more with active or convalescent COVID-19.

The chain recombines TRBV6-5 with TRBJ1-5, with no clear D. Germline CDR1 and CDR2: MNHEY and SVGAGI. This CDR3 spans 15 amino acids. V lost 6 bases to trimming and J lost 7 bases, with 19 bases between them. CDR3 in amino acids: CASRDLVSLGQPQHF. The DNA for the CDR3 is TGTGCCAGCAGGGACTTAGTCAGCCTTGGACAGCCCCAGCATTTT.

The genes are TRBV3-1 (or the pseudogene TRBV3-2) and TRBJ2-5; no clear D. The germline CDR1 and CDR2 sequences are LGHDT and YNNKEL (reference sequence). Deletions cut 1 base from V and 1 base from J, with 7 bases between. This CDR3 comprises 14 residues. The CDR3 coding sequence is TGTGCCAGCAGCCAAGTCTATCTCCAAGAGACCCAGTACTTC. It encodes CASSQVYLQETQYF.

The chain employs TRBV7-2 and TRBJ1-1; D call uncertain. There are 13 residues in the CDR3. The V gene lost 3 bases and the J gene lost 7 bases, with 12 bases spanning the gap. From germline, CDR1 is SGHTA and CDR2 FQGNSA. CDR3 in amino acids: CASSFRRTHEAFF. The DNA of the CDR3 is TGTGCCAGCAGCTTCCGAAGGACTCATGAAGCTTTCTTT.

The chain joins TRBV19 to TRBJ1-5; no definite D call. CDR1 and CDR2 (germline): LNHDA, SQIVND (reference sequence). Trimming shortened V by 5 bases and J by 4 bases, and 9 bases separated the two germline ends. The CDR3 contains 13 residues. CDR3 nucleotides: TGTGCCAGTAGTCCCCAGACAAATCAGCCCCAGCATTTT. It translates to CASSPQTNQPQHF.

The chain uses TRBV12-3 or TRBV12-4 and TRBJ1-5; D is uncertain. This CDR3 is built from 12 residues. V was clipped by 7 bases and J by 6 bases, with 10 bases between them. The DNA of the CDR3 is TGTGCCAGCATGGGCGAATTTCAGCCCCAGCATTTT. As protein: CASMGEFQPQHF.

J is TRBJ1-4 and V is TRBV19; a possible D gene is TRBD1 (5 bases). Germline V gene sequence: CDR1 LNHDA, CDR2 SQIVND (reference sequence). Trimming took off 5 bases at V and 1 base at J, with 8 bases between the two ends. The CDR3 runs 14 residues. CDR3 region: CASSPTVTNEKLFF. The CDR3 region has the DNA TGTGCCAGTAGTCCGACAGTAACTAATGAAAAACTGTTTTTT.

For the CDR3, the DNA is TGTGCCAGTGTAAGGACACCCTGGGAGCAGTACTTC. Its translation is CASVRTPWEQYF. The rearrangement links TRBV19 to TRBJ2-7; possible D gene TRBD1, 5 bases. Looked up from germline, CDR1 is LNHDA and CDR2 is SQIVND (reference sequence). V was trimmed by 8 bases and J by 7 bases, leaving 15 bases between them. There are 12 residues in the CDR3.

The CDR3 loop is CASSQDPSNTEAFF. The DNA for the CDR3 is TGCGCCAGCAGCCAAGATCCCTCGAACACTGAAGCTTTCTTT. This rearrangement joins TRBV4-3 to TRBJ1-1; D is uncertain. This CDR3 has 14 residues. V gave up 0 bases and J gave up 1 base, with 6 bases separating them. In germline, CDR1 is LGHNA, CDR2 YSLEER.

The rearrangement uses TRBV5-4 and TRBJ2-7; the match to TRBD2 covers 8 bases. The CDR3 sequence is 14 residues long. Losses at the gene ends were 5 bases for V and 2 bases for J; bases not matched to a gene: 6. CDR1 SGHNT and CDR2 YYREEE come from the germline V gene (reference sequence). Here the CDR3 DNA reads TGTGCCAGCAGTTCCGGGACTAGTACCTACGAGCAGTACTTC. It yields the protein CASSSGTSTYEQYF.

J is TRBJ2-7 and V is TRBV6-6; 9 bases match TRBD1. The V gene end was trimmed by 5 bases and the J gene end by 4 bases; junction bases not matched to a gene: 9. The CDR3 runs 15 residues. The germline gives CDR1 MNHNY, CDR2 SVGAGI (reference sequence). The CDR3 is CASSLTQGARYEQYF. In DNA form, the CDR3 reads TGTGCCAGCAGTCTGACACAGGGGGCGAGATACGAGCAGTACTTC.

The chain carries TRBV18 and TRBJ2-1, with TRBD2 matching over 9 bases. V lost 1 base and J lost 2; bases outside the gene matches: 3. Germline CDR1 and CDR2: KGHSH and LQKENI. The CDR3 consists of 16 residues. The CDR3 protein is CASSPLAGAPYNEQFF. The CDR3 DNA follows: TGTGCCAGCTCACCACTAGCGGGGGCCCCCTACAATGAGCAGTTCTTC. Full variable domain (outside the CDR3, taken from reference TRBV18 and TRBJ2-1): NAGVMQNPRHLVRRRGQEARLRCSPMKGHSHVYWYRQLPEEGLKFMVYLQKENIIDESGMPKERFSAEFPKEGPSILRIQQVVRGDSAAYFCASSPLAGAPYNEQFFGPGTRLTVL.

This rearrangement joins TRBV10-3 to TRBJ2-1; TRBD2 agrees at 7 bases. With 0 bases clipped from V and 6 bases from J, the junction kept 14 bases outside the gene matches. Looked up from germline, CDR1 is ENHRY and CDR2 is SYGVKD. CDR3 length: 18 amino acids. Here the CDR3 DNA reads TGTGCCATCAGTGAGTCGGAGGGCGGGGGAGAGACACCCAATGAGCAGTTCTTC. Translating gives CAISESEGGGETPNEQFF.

The chain couples TRBV30 to TRBJ1-5; D may be TRBD1 (5 bases). The length of the CDR3 is 13 residues. Trimming shortened V by 4 bases and J by 5 bases, and 12 bases separated the two germline ends. Germline CDR1 GTSNPN, CDR2 SVGIG (reference sequence). Written as DNA, the CDR3 is TGTGCCTGGATTGGCAGGGTCGATCAGCCCCAGCATTTT. Translating gives CAWIGRVDQPQHF. Based on the CDR3 plus reference TRBV30 and TRBJ1-5, the full variable domain is SQTIHQWPATLVQPVGSPLSLECTVEGTSNPNLYWYRQAAGRGLQLLFYSVGIGQISSEVPQNLSASRPQDRQFILSSKKLLLSDSGFYLCAWIGRVDQPQHFGDGTRLSIL.

The chain recombines TRBV6-5 with TRBJ1-2; the match to TRBD1 covers 8 bases. The CDR3 has 12 residues. Trimming removed 4 bases from V and 8 bases from J; junction bases left unmatched: 3. Germline CDR1 is MNHEY and CDR2 is SVGAGI. Written as DNA, the CDR3 is TGTGCCAGCAGTTGGACAGGGAACGGCTACACCTTC. Protein sequence: CASSWTGNGYTF.

The chain links TRBV7-3 to TRBJ2-3; 8 nucleotides align to TRBD2. The V segment lost 5 bases and the J segment 6 bases; nucleotides outside the gene matches: 13. Germline CDR1 is SGHTA and CDR2 is FQGTGA. This CDR3 is built from 16 residues. In DNA, the CDR3 is TGTGCCAGCAGCCTCAGGGCAGCGGGGGTCCCCGATACGCAGTATTTT. It codes for CASSLRAAGVPDTQYF.

The chain recombines TRBV7-2 with TRBJ1-5, with D possibly being TRBD1 (5 bases). Germline assignment: CDR1 SGHTA and CDR2 FQGNSA. The CDR3 covers 14 residues. The ends were cut back, 3 bases at V and 4 bases at J, with 10 bases in the middle. In DNA, the CDR3 is TGTGCCAGCAGCTTTGGGCAGGGAAATCAGCCCCAGCATTTT. The encoded protein is CASSFGQGNQPQHF.

This rearrangement joins TRBV25-1 to TRBJ2-5; 7 nucleotides match TRBD1. CDR1 and CDR2 from the germline V gene are MGHDK and SYGVNS. The CDR3 has 14 amino acids. The trim removed 7 bases at V and 2 bases at J, leaving 7 bases unmatched. The CDR3 nucleotides are TGTGCCAGCACTCCAGACAGGGTACAAGAGACCCAGTACTTC. It translates to CASTPDRVQETQYF.

This clone came up a few times. V gene TRBV4-3 combines with J gene TRBJ2-2; D might be TRBD2 (5 bases). Trimming took off 1 base at V and 3 bases at J, with 12 bases between the two ends. CDR1 and CDR2 from the germline V gene are LGHNA and YSLEER. This CDR3 comprises 16 residues. CDR3 coding DNA: TGCGCCAGCAGCCAAGGGCGGAACGGGGACACCGGGGAGCTGTTTTTT. Its protein product is CASSQGRNGDTGELFF.

V is TRBV4-3 and J is TRBJ2-6, with 8 bases identical to TRBD1. The CDR3 loop spans 19 amino acids. V lost 3 bases and J lost 0; bases outside the gene matches: 10. The germline V gene encodes CDR1 LGHNA and CDR2 YSLEER. CDR3 protein: CASSHPRTGRFSGANVLTF. For the CDR3, the DNA is TGCGCCAGCAGCCACCCTCGGACAGGGCGATTCTCTGGGGCCAACGTCCTGACTTTC.

This clone was observed once. The chain joins TRBV5-1 to TRBJ1-1; 8 bases agree with TRBD1. Germline V gene lookup returns CDR1 SGHRS and CDR2 YFSETQ. CDR3 length: 13 amino acids. Trimming took 5 bases from V and 1 from J; bases not matched to a gene: 1. DNA of the CDR3: TGCGCCAGCAGGGGACAGGAGAACACTGAAGCTTTCTTT. Its translation: CASRGQENTEAFF.

V gene TRBV9 combines with J gene TRBJ2-4, with a tentative D call TRBD2 (6 bases). The CDR3 loop spans 17 amino acids. V lost 1 base, J lost 7 bases, and 21 bases lay in between. Germline assignment: CDR1 SGDLS and CDR2 YYNGEE. The CDR3 bases are TGTGCCAGCAGCGTAAAGGTCGGCGGACCCGGAGGGAACATTCAGTACTTC. Protein: CASSVKVGGPGGNIQYF.

This clone appeared a few times. This chain links TRBV7-3 with TRBJ1-1; 8 bases agree with TRBD1. Germline CDR1 is SGHTA and CDR2 is FQGTGA. The CDR3 sequence is 13 residues long. With V trimmed by 5 bases and J by 6 bases, 5 bases remained unmatched. CDR3 protein: CASSPQGGAEAFF. In nucleotides, the CDR3 is TGTGCCAGCAGCCCACAGGGGGGGGCTGAAGCTTTCTTT.

V is TRBV11-3 and J is TRBJ2-7; D remains ambiguous. The CDR3 has 13 residues. Germline V gene data show CDR1 as SGHNT and CDR2 as YENEEA. Trimming pared 5 bases from V and 6 bases from J, leaving 14 bases between. CDR3 in amino acids: CASSASRSGEQYF. The DNA of the CDR3 is TGTGCCAGCAGCGCAAGCCGGTCCGGCGAGCAGTACTTC.

V gene TRBV9 combines with J gene TRBJ1-1; TRBD1 aligns across 8 bases. CDR3 length equals 12 residues. J gave up 11 bases and V 4 bases, and 7 bases lay outside the gene matches. CDR1 is SGDLS, CDR2 YYNGEE, per germline. This CDR3 reads CASSPRTGTAFF. The CDR3, as DNA: TGTGCCAGCAGCCCCAGGACAGGGACGGCTTTCTTT. Full variable domain (missing parts from reference TRBV9 and TRBJ1-1): DSGVTQTPKHLITATGQRVTLRCSPRSGDLSVYWYQQSLDQGLQFLIQYYNGEERAKGNILERFSAQQFPDLHSELNLSSLELGDSALYFCASSPRTGTAFFGQGTRLTVV.

This sequence joins TRBV15 and TRBJ2-1; D is possibly TRBD2 (7 bases). This CDR3 contains 16 residues. CDR1 is LNHNV and CDR2 is YYDKDF in the germline V gene (reference sequence). V lost 3 bases and J lost 0, with 12 bases in between. In DNA form, the CDR3 reads TGTGCCACCAGCAGGGACGGGGGGCCCTCCTACAATGAGCAGTTCTTC. Protein: CATSRDGGPSYNEQFF.

The CDR3 here is CASSSRLAGGHEQFF. CDR3 nucleotides: TGTGCCAGCAGTTCCCGACTAGCGGGGGGGCACGAGCAGTTCTTC. The V and J genes are TRBV27 and TRBJ2-1, with 14 bases identical to TRBD2. Germline V gene lookup returns CDR1 MNHEY and CDR2 SMNVEV (reference sequence). Trimming at V came to 4 bases and at J to 10 bases, leaving 6 bases not matched to a gene. The CDR3 spans 15 residues.

V gene TRBV4-2 combines with J gene TRBJ1-5; D is unclear. Looked up from germline, CDR1 is LGHNA and CDR2 is YNFKEQ. The CDR3 has 17 residues. Deletions cut 0 bases from V and 4 bases from J, with 16 bases between. Here the CDR3 reads CASSQEAGIIGNQPQHF. The CDR3 DNA reads as TGTGCCAGCAGCCAAGAGGCGGGGATAATTGGAAATCAGCCCCAGCATTTT.

This clone was found once. The chain carries TRBV6-5 and TRBJ1-2; perhaps TRBD1 as D (6 bases). Trimming left V 3 bases short and J 4 bases short, with 12 bases between. Germline assignment: CDR1 MNHEY and CDR2 SVGAGI. CDR3 size: 14 residues. The CDR3 coding sequence is TGTGCCAGCAGTTATCGCACACAGGGCTATGGCTACACCTTC. Translated: CASSYRTQGYGYTF.

Here the CDR3 DNA reads TGTGCCAGCAGCGAGACAGTTTCACTCTACGAGCAGTACTTC. It encodes CASSETVSLYEQYF. The rearrangement uses TRBV21-1 and TRBJ2-7; the table gives TRBD1 as D, unverified against the DNA. TRBV21-1 counts as a pseudogene. The CDR3 length is 14 residues.

This chain joins TRBV5-1 and TRBJ2-3; D might be TRBD1 (6 bases). The length of the CDR3 is 14 residues. Germline CDR1 SGHRS, CDR2 YFSETQ. Deletions cut 3 bases from V and 5 bases from J, with 13 bases between. In DNA, the CDR3 is TGCGCCAGCAGCTCCCGGACAGCCGGAGATACGCAGTATTTT. It yields the protein CASSSRTAGDTQYF.

This clone appeared a single time. At one of its ends the junction is not consistent with the germline gene, which may arise from a read error. The chain is built from TRBV12-3 or TRBV12-4 and TRBJ2-3; 10 positions agree with TRBD2. The CDR3 totals 13 residues. The CDR3 DNA follows: TGTGCCAGCAGTTCCTTTAGCGGGGGGCCTGCCCATTTT. Encoded protein: CASSSFSGGPAHF.